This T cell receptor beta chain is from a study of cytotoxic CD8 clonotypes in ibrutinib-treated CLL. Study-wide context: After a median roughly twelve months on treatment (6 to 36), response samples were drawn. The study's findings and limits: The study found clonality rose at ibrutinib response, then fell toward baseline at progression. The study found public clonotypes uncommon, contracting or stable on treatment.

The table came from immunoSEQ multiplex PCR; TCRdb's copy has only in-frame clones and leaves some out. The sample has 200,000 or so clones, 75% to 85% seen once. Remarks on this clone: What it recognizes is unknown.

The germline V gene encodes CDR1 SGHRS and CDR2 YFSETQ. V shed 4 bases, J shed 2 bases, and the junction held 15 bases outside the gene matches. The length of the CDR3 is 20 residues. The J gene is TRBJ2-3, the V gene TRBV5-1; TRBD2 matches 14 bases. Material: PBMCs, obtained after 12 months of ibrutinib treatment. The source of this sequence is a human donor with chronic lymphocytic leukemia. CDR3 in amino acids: CASSVPGTSGGAKNTDTQYF. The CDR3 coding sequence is TGCGCCAGCAGCGTTCCCGGGACTAGCGGGGGTGCTAAAAACACAGATACGCAGTATTTT. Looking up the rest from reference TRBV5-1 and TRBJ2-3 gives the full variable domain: KAGVTQTPRYLIKTRGQQVTLSCSPISGHRSVSWYQQTPGQGLQFLFEYFSETQRNKGNFPGRFSGRQFSNSRSEMNVSTLELGDSALYLCASSVPGTSGGAKNTDTQYFGPGTRLTVL.